These 4 T cell receptor beta chains were all obtained from the same sample, sequenced in a study of molecular identifiers for immune sequencing clone quantification. TCRdb fed the PCR reads into MiXCR, producing one record per CDR3 protein. The table lists about 630,000 distinct CDR3 sequences, 25% of them singletons. Sequencing used naive CD8+ T cells from blood, with Jurkat cell RNA spiked in. The subset: FACS-sorted CD8+CD4-CCR7+CD45RA+ naive T cells. The receptors here all came from a human donor in good health. Some libraries in this study had Jurkat cell RNA spiked in.

On this clonotype: A read error may account for a junction end that differs from germline. The chain recombines TRBV7-2 with TRBJ2-7; 7 nucleotides match TRBD1. Germline V gene data show CDR1 as SGHTA and CDR2 as FQGNSA. The CDR3 spans 13 residues. The CDR3 DNA reads as TGTGCCAGCCGCTTAGGGGGCACCTACGCGCCGTACTTC. Protein sequence: CASRLGGTYAPYF.

This clonotype was counted between two and nine times. Just one base apart from a much larger clone, this may be a read error. V and J are TRBV5-1 and TRBJ1-1, with no clear D. The CDR3 covers 15 residues. Germline V gives CDR1 SGHRS, CDR2 YFSETQ. CDR3 in amino acids: CASSLVEGGYTEASF. The CDR3 DNA reads TGCGCCAGCAGCTTGGTGGAGGGCGGTTACACTGAAGCTTCCTTT.

Only a few counts were recorded for this clonotype. The chain joins TRBV20-1 to TRBJ2-7; 10 bases match TRBD1. Germline lookup yields CDR1 DFQATT and CDR2 SNEGSKA (reference sequence). Germline trimming cut 3 bases from V and 3 bases from J; bases unmatched to any gene: 8. The CDR3 sequence is 15 residues long. The DNA for the CDR3 is TGCAGTGCTAGGCGAGCCGGGACAGGGGACTACGAGCAGTACTTC. Amino acids: CSARRAGTGDYEQYF.

This clonotype has a count of ten or more. The chain recombines TRBV7-9 with TRBJ2-3; 9 bases line up with TRBD2. V dropped 7 bases and J dropped 0; count of bases not matched to a gene: 5. The CDR3 is 15 residues long. CDR1 and CDR2 (germline): SEHNR, FQNEAQ (reference sequence). The CDR3 loop is CASTDGLASTDTQYF. CDR3 bases: TGTGCCAGCACCGACGGACTAGCGAGCACAGATACGCAGTATTTT.